What follows describes a single T cell receptor beta chain. The antigen is unknown. These data come from a study of siplizumab effects on memory and regulatory T cells. The assay covered 75,000 to 100,000 TCR templates per sample. The repertoire was sequenced with immunoSEQ multiplex PCR; TCRdb's copy has only in-frame clones and lacks some. The table lists approximately 65,000 clones, approximately 82% of them singletons. CDR1 and CDR2 from the germline V gene are SGDLS and YYNGEE. The CDR3 runs 17 residues. The trim removed 4 bases at V and 4 bases at J, leaving 8 bases unmatched. Study outcomes and limitations: Under siplizumab, an average approximately 69% of mappable alloreactive CD4+ clones were Treg-derived, compared with over 25% in controls. Unstimulated subset assignment was obtained for only a minor fraction of alloreactive clones. A major contribution to the alloresponse seemed to be made by naive T cells, which seemed more diverse than memory cells.

The receptor's source is a human donor in good health. This rearrangement joins TRBV9 to TRBJ2-5, with 15 bases that match TRBD2. Sequenced material: memory CD4+ T cells sorted from blood. The CDR3 sequence is CASSPGTSGGLLETQYF. CDR3 bases: TGTGCCAGCAGCCCCGGGACTAGCGGGGGGTTGTTAGAGACCCAGTACTTC.